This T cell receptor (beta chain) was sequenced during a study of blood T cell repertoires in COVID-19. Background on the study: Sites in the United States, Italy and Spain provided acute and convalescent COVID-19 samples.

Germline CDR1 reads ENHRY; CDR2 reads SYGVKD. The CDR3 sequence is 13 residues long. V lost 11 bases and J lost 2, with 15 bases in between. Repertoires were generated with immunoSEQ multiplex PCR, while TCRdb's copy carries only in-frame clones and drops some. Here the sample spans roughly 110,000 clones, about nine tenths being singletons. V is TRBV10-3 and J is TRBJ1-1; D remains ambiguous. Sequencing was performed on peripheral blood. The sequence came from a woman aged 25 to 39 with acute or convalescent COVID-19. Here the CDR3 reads CASLDAFNTEAFF. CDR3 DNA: TGTGCCTCCCTAGACGCTTTTAACACTGAAGCTTTCTTT.